The 20 T cell receptor beta chains below all came from one sample that was sequenced in a study of cytomegalovirus exposure and HLA in healthy donors (dated by TCRdb to about 2017). To prepare the library, the immunoSEQ multiplex PCR assay was applied. A mixture of 60 forward primers for TCR Vbeta segments and 13 reverse primers for TCR Jbeta segments was used in the multiplex PCR. TCRdb obtained this table from immuneACCESS and retained in-frame rearrangements with V and J assigned. These tables miss some clones; where compared with another copy, unresolved V genes account for less than half of the shortfall, and the remainder is unexplained. This sample holds under 200,000 clones; 65% to 70% were observed only once. The ten most abundant clones make up 3.5% to 5% of the sample. Sequenced input: PBMCs. These receptors were collected from a woman aged 18-29 years in good health and CMV-seropositive.

The rearrangement uses TRBV10-3 and TRBJ2-5; D gene unclear. The germline V gene has CDR1 ENHRY and CDR2 SYGVKD. This CDR3 spans 12 amino acids. V was cut by 7 bases and J by 7 bases, with 13 bases left in between. The CDR3 spells CAIIKSHGTQYF. The CDR3 bases are TGTGCCATCATCAAGAGCCATGGGACCCAGTACTTC.

This sequence joins TRBV6-5 and TRBJ1-5, with D unresolved. CDR3 length equals 14 residues. Germline V gene sequence: CDR1 MNHEY, CDR2 SVGAGI. Deletions cut 2 bases from V and 5 bases from J, with 10 bases between. CDR3 residues: CASSYDSGYQPQHF. CDR3 nucleotide sequence: TGTGCCAGCAGTTACGACTCGGGTTATCAGCCCCAGCATTTT.

This clone was recorded only once. The chain has TRBV19 and TRBJ1-2, with D unresolved. Germline CDR1 reads LNHDA; CDR2 reads SQIVND (reference sequence). The ends were cut back, 7 bases at V and 0 bases at J, with 12 bases in the middle. CDR3 length: 14 residues. The CDR3: CASTRSGANYGYTF. CDR3 sequence (DNA): TGTGCCAGTACGAGGTCCGGAGCTAACTATGGCTACACCTTC.

The chain couples TRBV11-2 to TRBJ2-7; D is possibly TRBD2 (6 bases). Between the trimmed V and J ends, which lost 1 base and 3 bases, there was a span of 13 bases. The CDR3 loop spans 15 amino acids. The germline CDR1 and CDR2 sequences are SGHAT and FQNNGV. The CDR3 spells CASSLVGTAGYEQYF. The CDR3 nucleotides read TGTGCCAGCAGCTTAGTCGGGACTGCTGGCTACGAGCAGTACTTC.

The chain employs TRBV4-2 and TRBJ1-5, with unresolved D. The length of the CDR3 is 16 residues. Trimming removed 4 bases from V and 4 bases from J, with 17 bases in between. Germline-derived CDR1 and CDR2 are LGHNA and YNFKEQ. CDR3 in DNA: TGTGCCAGCAGCCCCATGGGAGGGCTGGGGAATCAGCCCCAGCATTTT. This translates into CASSPMGGLGNQPQHF.

This chain uses TRBV9 with TRBJ1-2; 7 bases fit TRBD1. Trimming took 6 bases from V and 2 from J; bases not matched to a gene: 10. CDR1 and CDR2 from the germline V gene are SGDLS and YYNGEE. This CDR3 is 15 amino acids long. CDR3 bases: TGTGCCAGCAACCTACGACAGGGAGGAAACTATGGCTACACCTTC. It encodes CASNLRQGGNYGYTF.

The chain combines TRBV4-1 with TRBJ1-3; D is possibly TRBD1 (6 bases). The length of the CDR3 is 16 residues. Germline CDR1 and CDR2: MGHRA and YSYEKL. V gave up 4 bases and J gave up 0 bases, with 13 bases separating them. As DNA, the CDR3 is TGCGCCAGCAGCCCACACAGGGTCCTCTCTGGAAACACCATATATTTT. Encoded protein: CASSPHRVLSGNTIYF.

The J gene is TRBJ2-7, the V gene TRBV5-6, with 7 positions matching TRBD1. The CDR3 has 15 residues. Germline-derived CDR1 and CDR2 are SGHDT and YYEEEE. V lost 0 bases to trimming and J lost 2 bases; unmatched junction nucleotides: 5. The CDR3 nucleotides are TGTGCCAGCAGCTTGGGGACAGGCGTGACCTACGAGCAGTACTTC. Translated, it gives CASSLGTGVTYEQYF. Full variable domain (outside the CDR3, taken from reference TRBV5-6 and TRBJ2-7): DAGVTQSPTHLIKTRGQQVTLRCSPKSGHDTVSWYQQALGQGPQFIFQYYEEEERQRGNFPDRFSGHQFPNYSSELNVNALLLGDSALYLCASSLGTGVTYEQYFGPGTRLTVT.

This chain connects TRBV30 to TRBJ1-2, with D uncertain. Germline lookup yields CDR1 GTSNPN and CDR2 SVGIG (reference sequence). Trimming took off 5 bases at V and 3 bases at J, with 19 bases between the two ends. The CDR3 consists of 15 residues. The CDR3 DNA is TGTGCCTGGGCCCGTGAGGAATGGTCAGACTATGGCTACACCTTC. Protein: CAWAREEWSDYGYTF.

This clone was found once. The V call is TRBV28, the J call TRBJ2-7; D might be TRBD2 (5 bases). V was clipped by 9 bases and J by 4 bases, with 10 bases between them. Germline CDR1 reads MDHEN; CDR2 reads SYDVKM. This CDR3 has 11 amino acids. As DNA, the CDR3 is TGTGCCAGGACTAAGGGTTACGAGCAGTACTTC. The encoded protein is CARTKGYEQYF.

V is TRBV7-9 and J is TRBJ2-5, with 7 positions matching TRBD2. Germline assignment: CDR1 SEHNR and CDR2 FQNEAQ (reference sequence). The ends lost 0 bases at V and 12 bases at J; junction bases unmatched: 10. The CDR3 runs to 14 residues. The CDR3 nucleotides are TGTGCCAGCAGCTTAGCAAATTCCGGGACTATAGAGTACTTC. This encodes CASSLANSGTIEYF.

The chain employs TRBV5-1 and TRBJ1-2; weak D call: TRBD1 (5 bases). Trimming left V 0 bases short and J 2 bases short, with 11 bases between. Germline-derived CDR1 and CDR2 are SGHRS and YFSETQ. This CDR3 has 15 amino acids. CDR3 residues: CASSLAGGPNYGYTF. CDR3 bases: TGCGCCAGCAGCTTGGCGGGGGGACCAAACTATGGCTACACCTTC.

This clone turned up a few times. The chain carries TRBV9 and TRBJ2-7; a weak D match, TRBD2 (7 bases). The CDR3 runs 18 residues. In germline, CDR1 is SGDLS, CDR2 YYNGEE. V dropped 9 bases and J dropped 4 bases, with 32 bases sitting between them. The CDR3 nucleotides are TGTGCCACCCTCAAAGGGGGGGGACTCCTCTGGGGGAATTACGAGCAGTACTTC. Residues: CATLKGGGLLWGNYEQYF. The full variable domain, its missing parts supplied by reference TRBV9 and TRBJ2-7, is DSGVTQTPKHLITATGQRVTLRCSPRSGDLSVYWYQQSLDQGLQFLIQYYNGEERAKGNILERFSAQQFPDLHSELNLSSLELGDSALYFCATLKGGGLLWGNYEQYFGPGTRLTVT.

This sequence joins TRBV28 and TRBJ2-7; D is unclear. Trimming took 1 base from V and 5 from J, leaving 12 bases between them. The CDR3 covers 14 residues. CDR1 is MDHEN and CDR2 is SYDVKM in the germline V gene. The CDR3 DNA sequence: TGTGCCAGCAGTTTATCAGGCGACGCGCACGAGCAGTACTTC. It specifies CASSLSGDAHEQYF.

V usage is TRBV6-6 and J usage is TRBJ1-1; D is uncertain. The V gene lost 2 bases and the J gene lost 4 bases, with 5 bases spanning the gap. The CDR3 consists of 12 residues. Looked up from germline, CDR1 is MNHNY and CDR2 is SVGAGI (reference sequence). This CDR3 is CASSYTGTEAFF. Here the CDR3 DNA reads TGTGCCAGCAGTTACACCGGCACTGAAGCTTTCTTT.

This clone was seen a few times. The V and J genes are TRBV11-2 and TRBJ1-1; TRBD1 is a possible D gene (5 bases). The CDR3 has 12 residues. The V and J ends lost 6 bases and 7 bases respectively, with 12 bases between them. Germline CDR1 SGHAT, CDR2 FQNNGV. The CDR3 loop reads CASRRTPREAFF. The CDR3 bases are TGTGCCAGCAGGCGGACACCTCGTGAAGCTTTCTTT.

The V call is TRBV27, the J call TRBJ1-5, with 8 bases aligning to TRBD1. Germline CDR1 is MNHEY and CDR2 is SMNVEV (reference sequence). CDR3 length: 14 residues. V trimming: 5 bases; J trimming: 9 bases; junction bases outside the gene matches: 9. CDR3 sequence: CASSLGTGHGPQHF. CDR3 sequence (DNA): TGTGCCAGCAGTCTCGGGACAGGTCACGGGCCCCAGCATTTT.

The chain uses TRBV7-9 and TRBJ2-3; 8 positions match TRBD2. The germline V gene has CDR1 SEHNR and CDR2 FQNEAQ (reference sequence). The CDR3 sequence is 15 residues long. V dropped 6 bases and J dropped 3; count of bases not matched to a gene: 8. CDR3 nucleotides: TGTGCCAGCAGACTGAGCGGGAGTATAACAGATACGCAGTATTTT. It translates to CASRLSGSITDTQYF.

The J gene is TRBJ2-7, the V gene TRBV7-8; 12 bases are a match to TRBD2. The CDR3 is made up of 15 amino acids. CDR1 is SGHVS and CDR2 is FQNEAQ in the germline V gene. V gave up 0 bases and J gave up 9 bases; unmatched junction bases: 6. Here the CDR3 reads CASSLALAGGQGQYF. DNA for the CDR3: TGTGCCAGCAGCTTAGCACTAGCGGGAGGTCAAGGGCAGTACTTC.

The chain carries TRBV27 and TRBJ2-1; 7 bases match TRBD2. The CDR3 consists of 17 residues. Germline V gene sequence: CDR1 MNHEY, CDR2 SMNVEV (reference sequence). The junction had 17 bases not matched to a gene; V was cut back by 2 bases and J by 10 bases. As DNA, the CDR3 is TGTGCCAGCAGTTTACTGTCTCTAAGGGAGGGTTCATGGGAGCAGTTCTTC. Its protein is CASSLLSLREGSWEQFF.